This T cell receptor beta chain was captured in a study of identical twins. Study-level results: Beta out-of-frame sequences showed weaker excess sharing between twins.

Per the germline V gene, CDR1 is LGHNA and CDR2 is YSLEER. The CDR3 runs 14 residues. Deletions cut 4 bases from V and 2 bases from J, with 11 bases between. MiXCR, applied by TCRdb to the 5' RACE reads, yields one record per CDR3 protein. This table holds about 520,000 distinct CDR3 sequences, under 25% found once. In regard to this clonotype: Its antigen is currently unknown.

These data also formed part of another study, on T cells expressing NK-cell markers. That work adds: Underlying the TCR beta repertoires were sorted CD3+CD56+NKG2C+, CD3+CD56+NKG2C- and CD3+CD56-NKG2C+ T cells. Seven of eight sequenced donors tested HCMV-seropositive; one tested seronegative.

The chain recombines TRBV4-3 with TRBJ2-5; D may be TRBD2 (5 bases). This TCR derives from a woman under 30 in good health. Specimen: CD4+ T cells sorted from blood. Written as DNA, the CDR3 is TGCGCCAGCAGCCGCATACTAGGTCAAGAGACCCAGTACTTC. Encoded protein: CASSRILGQETQYF.